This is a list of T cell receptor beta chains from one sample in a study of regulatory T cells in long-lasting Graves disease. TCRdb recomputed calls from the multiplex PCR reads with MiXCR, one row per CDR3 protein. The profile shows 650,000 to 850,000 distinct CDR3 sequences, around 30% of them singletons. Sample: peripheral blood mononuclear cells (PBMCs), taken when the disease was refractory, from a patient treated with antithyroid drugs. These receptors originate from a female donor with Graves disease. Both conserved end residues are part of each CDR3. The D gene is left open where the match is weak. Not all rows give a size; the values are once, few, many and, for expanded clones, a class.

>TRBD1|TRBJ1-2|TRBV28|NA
TGTGCCAGCAGGGACAGGGGGAACATAGGCTACACCTTC
CASRDRGNIGYTF
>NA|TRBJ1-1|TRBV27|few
TGTGCCAGCGGGTGGGGGAACACTGAAGCTTTCTTT
CASGWGNTEAFF
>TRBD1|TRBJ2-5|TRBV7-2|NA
TGTGCCAGCAGTTATACAGGGGCAGGGGAGACCCAGTACTTC
CASSYTGAGETQYF
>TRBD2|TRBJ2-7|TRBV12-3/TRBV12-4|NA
TGTGCCAGCAGTTTAAGTCTAGCGGGACCATACGAGCAGTACTTC
CASSLSLAGPYEQYF
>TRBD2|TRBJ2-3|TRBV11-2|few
TGTGCCAGCAGCTTAGGGGCGGGAGGGCCCACAGATACGCAGTATTTT
CASSLGAGGPTDTQYF
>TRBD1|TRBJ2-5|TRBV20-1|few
TGCAGTGCTAGAGGGCCGGGACAGGGGGAGACCCAGTACTTC
CSARGPGQGETQYF
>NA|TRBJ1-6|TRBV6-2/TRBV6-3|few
TGTGCCAGCAAAATGGGGGGGGCAGGATCACCCCTCCACTTT
CASKMGGAGSPLHF
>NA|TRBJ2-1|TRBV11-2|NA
TGTGCCAGCAGCCAGGTTGGGAATGAGCAGTTCTTC
CASSQVGNEQFF
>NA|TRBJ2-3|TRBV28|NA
TGTGCCAGCAGTGCAGGACAGCCAGATACGCAGTATTTT
CASSAGQPDTQYF
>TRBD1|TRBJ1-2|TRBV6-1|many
TGTGCCAGCAGTGAATTGACAGGGGACTATGGCTACACCTTC
CASSELTGDYGYTF
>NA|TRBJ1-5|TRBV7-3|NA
TGTGCCAGCAGCTCCGGGATTCCAGGTCAGCCCCAGCATTTT
CASSSGIPGQPQHF
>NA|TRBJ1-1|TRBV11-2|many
TGTGCCAGCAGCTCCTGGAGGGAAGGCAACACTGAAGCTTTCTTT
CASSSWREGNTEAFF
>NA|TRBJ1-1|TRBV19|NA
TGTGCCAGTAGTTTGAGCGGGGCTCGTGAAGCTTTCTTT
CASSLSGAREAFF
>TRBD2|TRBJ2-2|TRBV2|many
TGTGCCAGCATCGTGGTACTAGCGGGTTCGAACACCGGGGAGCTGTTTTTT
CASIVVLAGSNTGELFF
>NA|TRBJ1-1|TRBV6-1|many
TGTGCCAGCAGGGGATACGGGACACGGGGGAACACTGAAGCTTTCTTT
CASRGYGTRGNTEAFF
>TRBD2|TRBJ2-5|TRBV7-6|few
TGTGCCAGCAGCTTAGTTAGCGGGGGCCAAGAGACCCAGTACTTC
CASSLVSGGQETQYF